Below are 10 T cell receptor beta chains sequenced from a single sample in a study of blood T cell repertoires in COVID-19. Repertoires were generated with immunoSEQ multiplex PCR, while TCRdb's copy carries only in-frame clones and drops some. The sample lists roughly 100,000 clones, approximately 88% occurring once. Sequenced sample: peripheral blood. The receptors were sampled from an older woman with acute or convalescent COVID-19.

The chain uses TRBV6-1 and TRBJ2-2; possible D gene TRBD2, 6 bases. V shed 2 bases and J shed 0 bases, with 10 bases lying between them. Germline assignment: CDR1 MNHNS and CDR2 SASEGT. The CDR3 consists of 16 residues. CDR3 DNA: TGTGCCAGCAGTGAATTCCGGGGGTCGAACACCGGGGAGCTGTTTTTT. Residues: CASSEFRGSNTGELFF.

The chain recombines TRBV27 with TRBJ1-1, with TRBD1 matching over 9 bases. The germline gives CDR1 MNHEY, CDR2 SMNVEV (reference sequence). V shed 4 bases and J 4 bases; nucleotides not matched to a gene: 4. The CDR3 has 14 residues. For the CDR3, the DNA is TGTGCCAGCAGTTCGGACAGGGGAGGCACTGAAGCTTTCTTT. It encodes CASSSDRGGTEAFF.

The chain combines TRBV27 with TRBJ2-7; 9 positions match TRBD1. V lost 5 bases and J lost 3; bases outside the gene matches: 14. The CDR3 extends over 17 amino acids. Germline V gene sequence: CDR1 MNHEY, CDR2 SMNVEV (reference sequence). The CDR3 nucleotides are TGTGCCAGCAGTCCTCGAGGGTACGGGACAGGGCTCTACGAGCAGTACGTC. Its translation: CASSPRGYGTGLYEQYV.

CDR3 sequence (DNA): TGCGCCAGCAGTGACTCGGCCAGGGCGCACGGCTACACCTTC. This sequence encodes CASSDSARAHGYTF. This chain links TRBV5-1 with TRBJ1-2; possible D gene TRBD1, 5 bases. This CDR3 region has 14 residues. Between the trimmed V and J ends, which lost 5 bases and 8 bases, there was a span of 19 bases. Germline V gene sequence: CDR1 SGHRS, CDR2 YFSETQ.

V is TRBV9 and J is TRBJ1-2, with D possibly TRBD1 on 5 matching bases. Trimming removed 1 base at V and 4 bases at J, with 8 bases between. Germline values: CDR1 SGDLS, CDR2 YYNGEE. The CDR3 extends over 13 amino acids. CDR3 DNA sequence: TGTGCCAGCAGCGTACAGGGTGCCTATGGCTACACCTTC. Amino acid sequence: CASSVQGAYGYTF.

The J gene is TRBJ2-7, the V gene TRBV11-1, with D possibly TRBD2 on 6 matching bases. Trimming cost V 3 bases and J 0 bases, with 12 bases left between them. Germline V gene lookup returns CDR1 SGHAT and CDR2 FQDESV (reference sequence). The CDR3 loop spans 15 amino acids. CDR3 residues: CASSFGGEASYEQYF. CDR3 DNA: TGTGCCAGCAGCTTCGGTGGGGAGGCCTCCTACGAGCAGTACTTC.

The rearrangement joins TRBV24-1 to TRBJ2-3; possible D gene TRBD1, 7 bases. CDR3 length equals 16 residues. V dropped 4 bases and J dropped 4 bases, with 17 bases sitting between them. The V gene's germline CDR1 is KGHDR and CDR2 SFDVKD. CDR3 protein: CATSDAGGRISDTQYF. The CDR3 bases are TGTGCCACCAGTGACGCAGGGGGGCGGATCTCAGATACGCAGTATTTT.

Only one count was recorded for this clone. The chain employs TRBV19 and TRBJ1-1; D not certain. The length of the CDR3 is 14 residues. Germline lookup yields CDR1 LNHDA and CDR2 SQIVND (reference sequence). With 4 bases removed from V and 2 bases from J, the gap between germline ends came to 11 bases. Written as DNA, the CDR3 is TGTGCCAGTAGTAACCGGGAATTAAACACTGAAGCTTTCTTT. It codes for CASSNRELNTEAFF.

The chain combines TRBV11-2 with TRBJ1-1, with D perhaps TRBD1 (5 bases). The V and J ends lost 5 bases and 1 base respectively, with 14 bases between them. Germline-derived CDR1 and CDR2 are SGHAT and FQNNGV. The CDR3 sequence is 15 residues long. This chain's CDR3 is CASSRVGGENTEAFF. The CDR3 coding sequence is TGTGCCAGCAGCCGGGTCGGAGGGGAGAACACTGAAGCTTTCTTT.

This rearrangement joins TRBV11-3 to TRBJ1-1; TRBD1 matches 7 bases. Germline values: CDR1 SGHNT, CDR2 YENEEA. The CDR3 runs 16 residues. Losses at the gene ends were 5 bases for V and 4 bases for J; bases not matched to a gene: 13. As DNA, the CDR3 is TGTGCCAGCAGCCCCGAACAGGGGAAGAAGAGCACTGAAGCTTTCTTT. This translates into CASSPEQGKKSTEAFF. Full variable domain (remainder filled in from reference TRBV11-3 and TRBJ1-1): EAGVVQSPRYKIIEKKQPVAFWCNPISGHNTLYWYLQNLGQGPELLIRYENEEAVDDSQLPKDRFSAERLKGVDSTLKIQPAELGDSAVYLCASSPEQGKKSTEAFFGQGTRLTVV.